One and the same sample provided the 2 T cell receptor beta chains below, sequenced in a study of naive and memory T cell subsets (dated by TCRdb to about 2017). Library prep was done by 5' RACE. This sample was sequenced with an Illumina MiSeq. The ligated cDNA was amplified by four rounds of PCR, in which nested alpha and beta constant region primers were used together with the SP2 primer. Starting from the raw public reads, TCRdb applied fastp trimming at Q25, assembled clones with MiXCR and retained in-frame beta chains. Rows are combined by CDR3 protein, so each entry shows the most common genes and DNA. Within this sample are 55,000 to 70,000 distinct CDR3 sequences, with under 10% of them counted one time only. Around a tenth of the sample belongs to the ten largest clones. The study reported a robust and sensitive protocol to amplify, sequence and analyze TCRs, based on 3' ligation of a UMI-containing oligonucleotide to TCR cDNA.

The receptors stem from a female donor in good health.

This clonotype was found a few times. CDR3 in amino acids: CASNELGTSGYNEQFF. Here the CDR3 DNA reads TGTGCCAGCAATGAGTTAGGGACTAGCGGTTACAATGAGCAGTTCTTC. V is TRBV6-2 or TRBV6-3 and J is TRBJ2-1, with 11 positions matching TRBD2. Germline V gives CDR1 MNHEY, CDR2 SVGEGT. The CDR3 totals 16 residues. Unmatched junction bases numbered 9, after V lost 7 bases and J lost 4 bases.

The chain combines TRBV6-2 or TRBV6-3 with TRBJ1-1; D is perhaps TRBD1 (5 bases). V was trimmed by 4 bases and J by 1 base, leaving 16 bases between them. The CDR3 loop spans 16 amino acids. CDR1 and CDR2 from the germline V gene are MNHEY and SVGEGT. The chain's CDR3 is CASSFGTTFGNTEAFF. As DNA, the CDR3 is TGTGCCAGCAGTTTCGGGACGACTTTTGGGAACACTGAAGCTTTCTTT.